This T cell receptor beta chain is from a study of blood T cell repertoires in COVID-19. In the authors' workflow: From reference gene primer amplification, estimates of nucleated cell counts were derived. Assay used: immunoSEQ multiplex PCR; TCRdb lists only in-frame clones, some missing. From that table come the V and J calls and clone size; the DNA was used to work out D and trimming. This table has hundreds of thousands of clones, approximately 88% appearing once. V shed 0 bases and J shed 2 bases, with 10 bases lying between them. CDR3 size: 15 residues. Germline lookup yields CDR1 MNHEY and CDR2 SMNVEV (reference sequence).

The TCR was taken from a man aged 55 to 69 who had recovered from COVID-19. This rearrangement joins TRBV27 to TRBJ2-5; D perhaps matches TRBD1 (6 bases). The source material was PBMCs or T cells enriched from blood (not recorded which). The CDR3 DNA reads TGTGCCAGCAGTTTATCGGCCAGGGGACAAGAGACCCAGTACTTC. Protein sequence: CASSLSARGQETQYF.